The 32 T cell receptor beta chains presented below share a single source sample, sequenced in a study of cytotoxic CD8 clonotypes in ibrutinib-treated CLL. Method: immunoSEQ multiplex PCR; TCRdb's copy keeps in-frame clones and lacks some. The data contain approximately 92,000 clones, approximately 71% of them singletons. The specimen comprised PBMCs, sampled after 24 months of ibrutinib treatment. The receptors derive from a human donor with chronic lymphocytic leukemia.

This chain links TRBV7-2 with TRBJ1-5, with D possibly TRBD1 on 5 matching bases. The CDR3 has 15 residues. V lost 3 bases and J lost 4, with 13 bases in between. The germline CDR1 and CDR2 sequences are SGHTA and FQGNSA. CDR3 nucleotides: TGTGCCAGCAGCTTCGGGGGAGGAGGGAATCAGCCCCAGCATTTT. Protein: CASSFGGGGNQPQHF.

The chain recombines TRBV7-2 with TRBJ2-5; D unclear. This CDR3 region has 13 residues. V lost 2 bases and J 2 bases, leaving 6 bases between the germline ends. Germline V CDR1 and CDR2: SGHTA, FQGNSA. The CDR3 here is CASSLSPQETQYF. The CDR3 DNA is TGTGCCAGCAGCTTATCCCCTCAAGAGACCCAGTACTTC.

This clone has only one observation. The chain links TRBV5-1 to TRBJ2-1; 9 bases line up with TRBD1. V dropped 0 bases and J dropped 7; count of bases not matched to a gene: 2. The CDR3 totals 14 residues. CDR1 is SGHRS, CDR2 YFSETQ, per germline. The CDR3 DNA sequence: TGCGCCAGCAGCTTGGACAGGGGGCATAATGAGCAGTTCTTC. Its protein product is CASSLDRGHNEQFF.

CDR3 nucleotides: TGTGCCAGCAGCGTAGCTGCGGTCTCCACAGATACGCAGTATTTT. Translated: CASSVAAVSTDTQYF. The V gene is TRBV9, the J gene TRBJ2-3; no reliable D call. Trimming pared 0 bases from V and 2 bases from J, leaving 10 bases between. The CDR3 contains 15 residues. CDR1 is SGDLS and CDR2 is YYNGEE in the germline V gene.

J is TRBJ1-2 and V is TRBV27; a weak D match, TRBD1 (6 bases). The CDR3 extends over 14 amino acids. Trimming left V 4 bases short and J 8 bases short, with 17 bases between. Germline V CDR1 and CDR2: MNHEY, SMNVEV (reference sequence). The DNA for the CDR3 is TGTGCCAGCAGTTCAACCAACACAGGGCTCGGCTACACCTTC. This codes for CASSSTNTGLGYTF.

The V gene is TRBV28, the J gene TRBJ1-2; D is unclear. Germline CDR1 is MDHEN and CDR2 is SYDVKM. V was pared by 3 bases and J by 4 bases, with 9 bases between. This CDR3 region has 13 residues. DNA of the CDR3: TGTGCCAGCAGTTTTCAAGCTACCTATGGCTACACCTTC. Protein sequence: CASSFQATYGYTF.

This clone was detected only once. The chain recombines TRBV5-6 with TRBJ2-1, with D possibly being TRBD1 (5 bases). Trimming left V 2 bases short and J 6 bases short, with 9 bases between. The CDR3 runs 13 residues. CDR1 SGHDT and CDR2 YYEEEE come from the germline V gene. CDR3 loop: CASSFQGSNEQFF. The CDR3 region has the DNA TGTGCCAGCAGCTTTCAGGGTAGCAATGAGCAGTTCTTC. Full variable domain (outside the CDR3, taken from reference TRBV5-6 and TRBJ2-1): DAGVTQSPTHLIKTRGQQVTLRCSPKSGHDTVSWYQQALGQGPQFIFQYYEEEERQRGNFPDRFSGHQFPNYSSELNVNALLLGDSALYLCASSFQGSNEQFFGPGTRLTVL.

V and J are TRBV14 and TRBJ1-5; a weak D match, TRBD1 (5 bases). Germline V gene data show CDR1 as SGHDN and CDR2 as FVKESK. The V gene lost 1 base and the J gene lost 6 bases, with 7 bases spanning the gap. The CDR3 spans 13 residues. For the CDR3, the DNA is TGTGCCAGCAGCCAAGGGACATTTCAGCCCCAGCATTTT. Amino acid sequence: CASSQGTFQPQHF.

In its sample, this clone was seen a few times. The rearrangement uses TRBV5-4 and TRBJ1-1; D is unclear. Trimming removed 0 bases at V and 0 bases at J, with 3 bases between. This CDR3 has 13 amino acids. Germline CDR1 is SGHNT and CDR2 is YYREEE (reference sequence). The CDR3 nucleotides are TGTGCCAGCAGCTTGGATATGAACACTGAAGCTTTCTTT. Its translation is CASSLDMNTEAFF.

V usage is TRBV28 and J usage is TRBJ2-2; 9 bases are shared with TRBD2. Trimming removed 4 bases from V and 7 bases from J; junction bases left unmatched: 10. From germline, CDR1 is MDHEN and CDR2 SYDVKM. The CDR3 extends over 16 amino acids. CDR3 sequence (DNA): TGTGCCAGCAGTTCGGGACTAGCAGTTCTTATCGGGGAGCTGTTTTTT. Its translation is CASSSGLAVLIGELFF.

CDR3 residues: CASSTNGRGHDTEAFF. As DNA, the CDR3 is TGTGCCAGTAGTACGAATGGCAGGGGGCACGACACTGAAGCTTTCTTT. The chain carries TRBV19 and TRBJ1-1, with 8 bases identical to TRBD1. J was trimmed by 3 bases and V by 4 bases; bases with no gene match: 10. The V gene's germline CDR1 is LNHDA and CDR2 SQIVND (reference sequence). This CDR3 region has 16 residues.

This chain links TRBV29-1 with TRBJ2-1; TRBD2 matches at 7 bases. The germline CDR1 and CDR2 sequences are SQVTM and ANQGSEA. CDR3 length: 15 residues. The J segment lost 0 bases and the V segment lost 5 bases, leaving 7 bases of the junction unmatched. CDR3 residues: CSVLGGIRSYNEQFF. Written as DNA, the CDR3 is TGCAGCGTTTTGGGAGGGATCCGCTCCTACAATGAGCAGTTCTTC.

The V gene is TRBV28, the J gene TRBJ2-1, with 13 positions matching TRBD2. The germline gives CDR1 MDHEN, CDR2 SYDVKM. There are 18 residues in the CDR3. The V gene end was trimmed by 8 bases and the J gene end by 1 base; junction bases not matched to a gene: 11. CDR3: CASLTSGRAGRSYNEQFF. CDR3 sequence (DNA): TGTGCCAGCCTTACTAGCGGGAGGGCCGGGAGGTCCTACAATGAGCAGTTCTTC.

DNA for the CDR3: TGTGCCAGCGGCAGCCCAACGAACACCGGGGAGCTGTTTTTT. Protein product: CASGSPTNTGELFF. The gene calls are TRBV9 and TRBJ2-2; no reliable D call. This CDR3 comprises 14 residues. CDR1 and CDR2 from the germline V gene are SGDLS and YYNGEE. Trimming cost V 7 bases and J 0 bases, with 10 bases left between them.

This chain joins TRBV5-8 and TRBJ1-4; D uncertain. CDR3 length equals 16 residues. V shed 0 bases and J shed 0 bases, with 9 bases lying between them. The germline CDR1 and CDR2 sequences are SGHTS and YDEGEE. The CDR3 sequence: CASSLGETPTNEKLFF. In nucleotides, the CDR3 is TGTGCCAGCAGCTTGGGGGAGACGCCAACTAATGAAAAACTGTTTTTT.

This chain joins TRBV7-2 and TRBJ2-4; no clear D. Germline loops: CDR1 SGHTA, CDR2 FQGNSA. V was trimmed by 1 base and J by 4 bases, leaving 8 bases between them. This CDR3 is 14 amino acids long. CDR3 sequence (DNA): TGTGCCAGCAGCTTAGACATGGGGAAAAACATTCAGTACTTC. Its protein is CASSLDMGKNIQYF.

CDR3 in amino acids: CASSPSLDRGNTEAFF. The DNA of the CDR3 is TGTGCCAGCAGCCCCTCACTGGACAGGGGGAACACTGAAGCTTTCTTT. V and J are TRBV7-9 and TRBJ1-1; TRBD1 agrees at 9 bases. The CDR3 is 16 residues long. The germline V gene has CDR1 SEHNR and CDR2 FQNEAQ (reference sequence). The junction had 8 bases not matched to a gene; V was cut back by 5 bases and J by 1 base.

This sequence joins TRBV18 and TRBJ1-5, with TRBD1 as a possible D gene (6 bases). V gave up 3 bases and J gave up 8 bases, with 20 bases separating them. From germline, CDR1 is KGHSH and CDR2 LQKENI. CDR3 length: 16 residues. CDR3 amino acids: CASSPRETGLVEPQHF. In DNA form, the CDR3 reads TGTGCCAGCTCACCCCGGGAGACAGGCTTGGTGGAGCCCCAGCATTTT.

The chain links TRBV7-6 to TRBJ1-4; 8 bases line up with TRBD1. This CDR3 has 15 residues. J was trimmed by 7 bases and V by 4 bases; bases with no gene match: 8. The germline V gene has CDR1 SGHVS and CDR2 FNYEAQ. For the CDR3, the DNA is TGTGCCAGCAGCTCCAGGACAGGGTGGCTTGAAAAACTGTTTTTT. This translates into CASSSRTGWLEKLFF.

The chain links TRBV29-1 to TRBJ2-6, with TRBD2 as a possible D gene (6 bases). Germline CDR1 and CDR2: SQVTM and ANQGSEA. The CDR3 runs 15 residues. Trimming removed 5 bases from V and 0 bases from J, with 11 bases in between. CDR3 residues: CSVSHGSSGANVLTF. In nucleotides, the CDR3 is TGCAGCGTTAGTCACGGGAGCTCTGGGGCCAACGTCCTGACTTTC.

The V gene is TRBV19, the J gene TRBJ2-7, with 8 bases matching TRBD1. The CDR3 is 14 amino acids. The V segment lost 7 bases and the J segment 6 bases; nucleotides outside the gene matches: 11. Germline values: CDR1 LNHDA, CDR2 SQIVND (reference sequence). CDR3 sequence reads: CASTSGTGVSEQYF. CDR3 DNA sequence: TGTGCCAGTACTTCCGGGACAGGAGTATCCGAGCAGTACTTC.

This clone occurred once. J is TRBJ1-5 and V is TRBV5-4; D remains unclear. Germline V gene lookup returns CDR1 SGHNT and CDR2 YYREEE (reference sequence). The CDR3 contains 14 residues. V lost 3 bases and J 3 bases, leaving 10 bases between the germline ends. As DNA, the CDR3 is TGTGCCAGCAGCTCTTTATTGGACAATCAGCCCCAGCATTTT. The encoded protein is CASSSLLDNQPQHF.

The chain combines TRBV10-3 with TRBJ2-7, with TRBD2 as a possible D gene (6 bases). Germline V gives CDR1 ENHRY, CDR2 SYGVKD. Deletions cut 0 bases from V and 2 bases from J, with 8 bases between. This CDR3 contains 14 residues. The CDR3 DNA reads TGTGCCATCAGTGAGTCGGGGACTGCCTACGAGCAGTACTTC. Encoded protein: CAISESGTAYEQYF.

The V gene is TRBV2, the J gene TRBJ1-5; D perhaps matches TRBD1 (6 bases). Germline V CDR1 and CDR2: SNHLY, FYNNEI. With 6 bases removed from V and 5 bases from J, the gap between germline ends came to 8 bases. This CDR3 contains 12 residues. The CDR3 spells CASSPGDQPQHF. CDR3 sequence (DNA): TGTGCCAGCAGCCCAGGGGATCAGCCCCAGCATTTT.

The rearrangement links TRBV30 to TRBJ2-5, with D possibly matching TRBD2 (7 bases). V was pared by 3 bases and J by 5 bases, with 16 bases between. Germline CDR1 GTSNPN, CDR2 SVGIG (reference sequence). This CDR3 comprises 14 residues. This CDR3 reads CAWRSVGGRETQYF. The DNA of the CDR3 is TGTGCCTGGAGGAGTGTCGGGGGGCGGGAGACCCAGTACTTC.

The chain carries TRBV10-1 and TRBJ2-1, with D possibly TRBD2 on 6 matching bases. V was trimmed by 8 bases and J by 7 bases, leaving 15 bases between them. The CDR3 totals 13 residues. Germline CDR1 WNHNN, CDR2 SYGVQD (reference sequence). Here the CDR3 reads CASQGPGRNEQFF. The CDR3 nucleotides are TGCGCCAGCCAGGGTCCCGGGAGAAATGAGCAGTTCTTC.

The chain uses TRBV10-3 and TRBJ2-7, with D perhaps assigned TRBD1 or TRBD2 (5 bases each). The CDR3 extends over 15 amino acids. Trimming left V 4 bases short and J 5 bases short, with 18 bases between. Looked up from germline, CDR1 is ENHRY and CDR2 is SYGVKD. The CDR3 sequence: CAISAGGGRFDEQYF. The CDR3 bases are TGTGCCATCAGTGCTGGGGGTGGGCGGTTCGACGAGCAGTACTTC.

The table lists this clone with a few counts. The V and J genes are TRBV11-1 and TRBJ2-1, with TRBD2 matching over 10 bases. This CDR3 region has 18 residues. Trimming cost V 2 bases and J 5 bases; bases outside gene matches: 12. Germline loops: CDR1 SGHAT, CDR2 FQDESV (reference sequence). The CDR3 region has the DNA TGTGCCAGCAGCTTATTTTCTAGCGGGAGAATACGGCACAATGAGCAGTTCTTC. Amino acid sequence: CASSLFSSGRIRHNEQFF.

The V and J genes are TRBV5-1 and TRBJ2-1; the match to TRBD1 covers 7 bases. The CDR3 consists of 15 residues. With 2 bases clipped from V and 5 bases from J, the junction kept 7 bases outside the gene matches. Germline CDR1 is SGHRS and CDR2 is YFSETQ. This CDR3 is CASSFRDRGNNEQFF. CDR3 nucleotides: TGCGCCAGCAGCTTCCGGGACAGAGGGAACAATGAGCAGTTCTTC.

Many counts were recorded for this clone. This chain uses TRBV5-5 with TRBJ2-7, with 7 positions matching TRBD1. V gave up 2 bases and J gave up 4 bases; unmatched junction bases: 9. Germline CDR1 and CDR2: SGHKS and YYEKEE (reference sequence). CDR3 size: 15 residues. The CDR3 coding sequence is TGTGCCAGCAGCTTACGGAATCAGGGGGTTTACGAGCAGTACTTC. Translation gives CASSLRNQGVYEQYF.

The chain has TRBV9 and TRBJ2-1; D not certain. Germline values: CDR1 SGDLS, CDR2 YYNGEE. Trimming shortened V by 0 bases and J by 5 bases, and 12 bases separated the two germline ends. CDR3 length: 15 residues. This chain's CDR3 is CASSVGGSDHNEQFF. The CDR3 DNA reads TGTGCCAGCAGCGTAGGTGGCAGCGACCACAATGAGCAGTTCTTC. The entire variable domain, with the rest obtained from reference TRBV9 and TRBJ2-1, is as follows: DSGVTQTPKHLITATGQRVTLRCSPRSGDLSVYWYQQSLDQGLQFLIQYYNGEERAKGNILERFSAQQFPDLHSELNLSSLELGDSALYFCASSVGGSDHNEQFFGPGTRLTVL.

V is TRBV30 and J is TRBJ1-1; D is possibly TRBD1 (6 bases). CDR1 and CDR2 from the germline V gene are GTSNPN and SVGIG (reference sequence). CDR3 length: 16 residues. Trimming pared 4 bases from V and 4 bases from J, leaving 22 bases between. The DNA of the CDR3 is TGTGCCTGGACCACCCCAAGGGGGGTTTTAGGCACTGAAGCTTTCTTT. Translated: CAWTTPRGVLGTEAFF.